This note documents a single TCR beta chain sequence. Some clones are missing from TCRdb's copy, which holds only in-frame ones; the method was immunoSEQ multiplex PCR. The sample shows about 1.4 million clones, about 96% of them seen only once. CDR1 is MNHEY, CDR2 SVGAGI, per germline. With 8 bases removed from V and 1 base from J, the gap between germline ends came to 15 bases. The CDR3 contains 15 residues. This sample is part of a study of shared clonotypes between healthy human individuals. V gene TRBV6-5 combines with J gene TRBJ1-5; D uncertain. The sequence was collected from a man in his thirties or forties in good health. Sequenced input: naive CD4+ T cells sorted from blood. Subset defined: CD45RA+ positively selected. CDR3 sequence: CASSSEGGSNQPQHF. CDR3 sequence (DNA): TGTGCCAGCTCGTCCGAGGGAGGAAGCAATCAGCCCCAGCATTTT.